These 10 T cell receptor beta chains were sequenced from one sample in a study of blood T cell repertoires in COVID-19. Only in-frame clones appear in the TCRdb table, and some are missing; sequencing was by immunoSEQ multiplex PCR. The data hold about 76,000 clones, with 75% to 90% observed a single time. The sequencing sample was made of peripheral blood. These receptor sequences come from a human donor in a cohort sampled during active COVID-19.

This clone was counted once. The rearrangement joins TRBV11-3 to TRBJ2-3; no reliable D call. Germline V CDR1 and CDR2: SGHNT, YENEEA. Trimming shortened V by 5 bases and J by 0 bases, and 9 bases separated the two germline ends. This CDR3 contains 14 residues. The CDR3 DNA is TGTGCCAGCAGCGGCGGTCTAAGCACAGATACGCAGTATTTT. Amino acid sequence: CASSGGLSTDTQYF. The variable domain in full, completed from reference TRBV11-3 and TRBJ2-3, reads EAGVVQSPRYKIIEKKQPVAFWCNPISGHNTLYWYLQNLGQGPELLIRYENEEAVDDSQLPKDRFSAERLKGVDSTLKIQPAELGDSAVYLCASSGGLSTDTQYFGPGTRLTVL.

The chain uses TRBV27 and TRBJ2-5, with D perhaps TRBD1 (7 bases). This CDR3 spans 15 amino acids. Trimming took 4 bases from V and 7 from J, leaving 19 bases between them. CDR1 and CDR2 (germline): MNHEY, SMNVEV (reference sequence). In DNA form, the CDR3 reads TGTGCCAGCAGTTCGGGTTCAGGGGGGAAAGGGACCCAGTACTTC. As protein: CASSSGSGGKGTQYF.

This clone came up a few times. This rearrangement joins TRBV4-1 to TRBJ2-7; a possible D gene is TRBD1 (5 bases). The CDR3 has 13 residues. Trimming stripped 4 bases from V and 4 bases from J, with 11 bases between. Per germline, CDR1 MGHRA and CDR2 YSYEKL. The CDR3 loop reads CASSPSQGYEQYF. DNA for the CDR3: TGCGCCAGCAGCCCGAGTCAGGGTTACGAGCAGTACTTC.

V usage is TRBV28 and J usage is TRBJ1-5; tentative D call: TRBD1 (6 bases). CDR1 MDHEN and CDR2 SYDVKM come from the germline V gene. The CDR3 contains 15 residues. With 5 bases removed from V and 6 bases from J, the gap between germline ends came to 17 bases. The CDR3 DNA reads as TGTGCCAGCAGTCCTCGGGCAGGGGAGTCTCAGCCCCAGCATTTT. Translating gives CASSPRAGESQPQHF.

This chain joins TRBV5-5 and TRBJ2-2; 12 positions agree with TRBD1. The V gene end was trimmed by 5 bases and the J gene end by 6 bases; junction bases not matched to a gene: 8. CDR3 length: 16 residues. Germline V gene data show CDR1 as SGHKS and CDR2 as YYEKEE (reference sequence). The CDR3 region has the DNA TGTGCCAGCAGATGGGACAGGGGGCTAATATCCGGGGAGCTGTTTTTT. Its translation is CASRWDRGLISGELFF. The full variable domain, with the rest looked up from reference TRBV5-5 and TRBJ2-2, is DAGVTQSPTHLIKTRGQQVTLRCSPISGHKSVSWYQQVLGQGPQFIFQYYEKEERGRGNFPDRFSARQFPNYSSELNVNALLLGDSALYLCASRWDRGLISGELFFGEGSRLTVL.

V and J are TRBV6-5 and TRBJ1-3; 9 bases line up with TRBD1. This CDR3 region has 15 residues. In germline, CDR1 is MNHEY, CDR2 SVGAGI. Losses at the gene ends were 6 bases for V and 3 bases for J; bases not matched to a gene: 6. CDR3 residues: CASRRTGDFGNTIYF. The CDR3 DNA is TGTGCCAGCAGAAGGACAGGGGATTTTGGAAACACCATATATTTT.

The chain uses TRBV10-3 and TRBJ2-1; TRBD1 is a possible D gene (5 bases). Between the trimmed V and J ends, which lost 8 bases and 8 bases, there was a span of 19 bases. Per the germline V gene, CDR1 is ENHRY and CDR2 is SYGVKD. The CDR3 loop spans 14 amino acids. CDR3 loop: CAILDPQGKDEQFF. CDR3 coding DNA: TGTGCCATCCTTGACCCCCAGGGAAAGGATGAGCAGTTCTTC.

The chain employs TRBV2 and TRBJ1-2, with TRBD1 as a possible D gene (5 bases). CDR1 and CDR2 (germline): SNHLY, FYNNEI. The CDR3 has 16 residues. Trimming cost V 7 bases and J 0 bases, with 18 bases left between them. For the CDR3, the DNA is TGTGCCAGCATTAGGGGCCAAGGGCTGACTAACTATGGCTACACCTTC. As protein: CASIRGQGLTNYGYTF.

This clone was picked up a small number of times. Other DNA variants within this sample encode the same CDR3. The CDR3, as DNA: TGTGCCAGTTCGGACAGGCTGAACACTGAAGCTTTCTTT. The encoded protein is CASSDRLNTEAFF. This chain joins TRBV11-3 and TRBJ1-1; 7 nucleotides line up with TRBD1. Germline V lookup: CDR1 SGHNT, CDR2 YENEEA. The CDR3 spans 13 residues. V dropped 9 bases and J dropped 0; count of bases not matched to a gene: 4.

The CDR3 region is CASSDEGSSYNEQFF. For the CDR3, the DNA is TGTGCCAGCAGTGACGAGGGAAGCTCCTACAATGAGCAGTTCTTC. V usage is TRBV6-4 and J usage is TRBJ2-1, with D tentatively TRBD2 (5 bases). CDR1 and CDR2 (germline): MRHNA, SNTAGT. The length of the CDR3 is 15 residues. V was clipped by 2 bases and J by 0 bases, with 8 bases between them.